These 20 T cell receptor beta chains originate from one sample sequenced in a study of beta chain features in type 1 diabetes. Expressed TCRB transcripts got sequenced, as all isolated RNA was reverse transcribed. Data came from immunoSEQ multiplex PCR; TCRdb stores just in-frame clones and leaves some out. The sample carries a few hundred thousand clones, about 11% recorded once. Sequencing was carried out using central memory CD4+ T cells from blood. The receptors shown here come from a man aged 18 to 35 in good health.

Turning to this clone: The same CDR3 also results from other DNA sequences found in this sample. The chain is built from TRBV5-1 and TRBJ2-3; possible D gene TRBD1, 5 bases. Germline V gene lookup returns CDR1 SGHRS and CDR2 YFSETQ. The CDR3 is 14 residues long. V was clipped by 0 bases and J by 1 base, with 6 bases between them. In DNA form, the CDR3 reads TGCGCCAGCAGCTTGGGACAGCGCACAGATACGCAGTATTTT. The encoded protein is CASSLGQRTDTQYF.

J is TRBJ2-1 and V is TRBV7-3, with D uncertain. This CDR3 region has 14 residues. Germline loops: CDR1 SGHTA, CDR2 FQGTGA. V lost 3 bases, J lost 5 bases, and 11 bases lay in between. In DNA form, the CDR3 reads TGTGCCAGCAGCTTCCACCTAGATAACAATGAGCAGTTCTTC. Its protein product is CASSFHLDNNEQFF.

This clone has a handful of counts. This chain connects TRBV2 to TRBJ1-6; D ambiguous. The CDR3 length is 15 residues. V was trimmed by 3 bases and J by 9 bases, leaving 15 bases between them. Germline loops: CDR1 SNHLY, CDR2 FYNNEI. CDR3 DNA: TGTGCCAGCAGTGACAACACTGACGGGAGTTCACCCCTCCACTTT. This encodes CASSDNTDGSSPLHF.

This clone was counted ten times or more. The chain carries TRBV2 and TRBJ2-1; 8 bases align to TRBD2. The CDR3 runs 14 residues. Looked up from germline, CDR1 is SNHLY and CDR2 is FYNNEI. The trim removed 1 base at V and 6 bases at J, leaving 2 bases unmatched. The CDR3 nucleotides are TGTGCCAGCAGTGAAGATACTAGCGGCAATGAGCAGTTCTTC. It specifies CASSEDTSGNEQFF.

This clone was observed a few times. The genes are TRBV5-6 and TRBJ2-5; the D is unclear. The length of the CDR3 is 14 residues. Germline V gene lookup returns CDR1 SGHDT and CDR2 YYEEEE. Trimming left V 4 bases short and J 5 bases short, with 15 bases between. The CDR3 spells CASSLPLTGETQYF. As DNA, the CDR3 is TGTGCCAGCAGCCTCCCGCTGACCGGGGAGACCCAGTACTTC.

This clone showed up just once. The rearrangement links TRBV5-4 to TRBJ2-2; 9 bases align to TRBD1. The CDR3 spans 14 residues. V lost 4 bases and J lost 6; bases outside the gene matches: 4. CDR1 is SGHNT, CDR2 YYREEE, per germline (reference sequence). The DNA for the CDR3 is TGTGCCAGCAGCCACAGGGGGCGCCCCGGGGAGCTGTTTTTT. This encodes CASSHRGRPGELFF. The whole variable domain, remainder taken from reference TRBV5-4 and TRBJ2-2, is ETGVTQSPTHLIKTRGQQVTLRCSSQSGHNTVSWYQQALGQGPQFIFQYYREEENGRGNFPPRFSGLQFPNYSSELNVNALELDDSALYLCASSHRGRPGELFFGEGSRLTVL.

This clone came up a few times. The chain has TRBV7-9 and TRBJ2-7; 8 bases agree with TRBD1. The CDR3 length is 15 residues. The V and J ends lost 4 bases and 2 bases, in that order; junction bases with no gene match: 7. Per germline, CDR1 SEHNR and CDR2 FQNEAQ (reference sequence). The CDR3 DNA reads TGTGCCAGCAGCTCCATCGACAGGGGACCCTACGAGCAGTACTTC. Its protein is CASSSIDRGPYEQYF.

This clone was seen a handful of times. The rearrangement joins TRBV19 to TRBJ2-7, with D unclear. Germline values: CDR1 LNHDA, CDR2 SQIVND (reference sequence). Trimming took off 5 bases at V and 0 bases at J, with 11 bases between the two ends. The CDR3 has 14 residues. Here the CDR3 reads CASSERFTSYEQYF. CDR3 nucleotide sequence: TGTGCCAGTAGTGAGAGGTTCACCTCCTACGAGCAGTACTTC.

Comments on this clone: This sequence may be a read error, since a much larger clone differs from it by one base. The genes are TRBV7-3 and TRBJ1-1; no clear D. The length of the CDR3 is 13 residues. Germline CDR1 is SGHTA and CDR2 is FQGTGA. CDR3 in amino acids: CASSITANTEAFF. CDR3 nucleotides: TGTGCCAGCAGCATAACAGCGAACACTGAAGCTTTCTTT.

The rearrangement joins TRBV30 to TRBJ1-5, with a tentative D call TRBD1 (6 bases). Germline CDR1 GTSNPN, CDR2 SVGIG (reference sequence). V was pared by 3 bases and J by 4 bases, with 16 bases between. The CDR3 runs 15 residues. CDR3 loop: CAWSIRGAGNQPQHF. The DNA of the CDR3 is TGTGCCTGGAGCATTCGGGGGGCTGGGAATCAGCCCCAGCATTTT.

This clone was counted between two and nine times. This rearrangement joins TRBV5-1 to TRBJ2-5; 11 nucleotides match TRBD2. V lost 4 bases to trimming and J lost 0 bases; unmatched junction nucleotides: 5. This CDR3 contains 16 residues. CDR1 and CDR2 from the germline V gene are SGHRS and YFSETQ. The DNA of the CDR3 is TGCGCCAGCAGCGTAGGACTAGCGGGCTACCAAGAGACCCAGTACTTC. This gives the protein CASSVGLAGYQETQYF.

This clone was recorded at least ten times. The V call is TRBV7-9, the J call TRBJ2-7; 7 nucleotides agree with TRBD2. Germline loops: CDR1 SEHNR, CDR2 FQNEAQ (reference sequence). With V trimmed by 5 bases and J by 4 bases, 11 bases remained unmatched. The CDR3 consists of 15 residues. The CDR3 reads CASSLRAGSLYEQYF. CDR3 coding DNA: TGTGCCAGCAGCCTTAGAGCGGGGTCTTTATACGAGCAGTACTTC.

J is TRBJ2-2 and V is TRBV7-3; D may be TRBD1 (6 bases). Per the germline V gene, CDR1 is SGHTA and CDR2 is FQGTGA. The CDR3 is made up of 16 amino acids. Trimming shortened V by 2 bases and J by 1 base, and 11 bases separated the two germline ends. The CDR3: CASSLWGQENTGELFF. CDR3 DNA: TGTGCCAGCAGCTTATGGGGGCAGGAGAACACCGGGGAGCTGTTTTTT.

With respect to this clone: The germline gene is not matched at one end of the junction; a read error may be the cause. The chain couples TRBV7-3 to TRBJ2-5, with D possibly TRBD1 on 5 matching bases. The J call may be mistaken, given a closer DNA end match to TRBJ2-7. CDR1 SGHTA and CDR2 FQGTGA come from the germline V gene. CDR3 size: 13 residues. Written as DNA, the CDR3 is TGTGCCAGCAGCCTAACCACAGGTTACGAGCAGTACTTC. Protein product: CASSLTTGYEQYF.

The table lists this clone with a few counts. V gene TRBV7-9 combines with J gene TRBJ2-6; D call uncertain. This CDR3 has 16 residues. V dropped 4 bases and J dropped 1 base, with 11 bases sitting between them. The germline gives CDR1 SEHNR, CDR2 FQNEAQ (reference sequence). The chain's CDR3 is CASSSEARSGANVLTF. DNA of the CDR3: TGTGCCAGCAGCTCAGAGGCCAGGTCTGGGGCCAACGTCCTGACTTTC.

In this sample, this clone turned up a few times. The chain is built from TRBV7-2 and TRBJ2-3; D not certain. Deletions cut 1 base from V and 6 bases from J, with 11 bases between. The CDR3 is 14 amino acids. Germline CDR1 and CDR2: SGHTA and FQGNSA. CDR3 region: CASSLESYADTQYF. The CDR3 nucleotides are TGTGCCAGCAGCTTAGAGTCCTACGCCGATACGCAGTATTTT.

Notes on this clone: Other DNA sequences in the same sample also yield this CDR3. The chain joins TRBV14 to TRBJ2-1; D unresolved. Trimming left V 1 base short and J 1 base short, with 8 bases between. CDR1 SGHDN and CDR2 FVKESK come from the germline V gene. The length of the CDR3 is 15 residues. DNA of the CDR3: TGTGCCAGCAGCCAAGTCCGAAGGTCCTACAATGAGCAGTTCTTC. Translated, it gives CASSQVRRSYNEQFF.

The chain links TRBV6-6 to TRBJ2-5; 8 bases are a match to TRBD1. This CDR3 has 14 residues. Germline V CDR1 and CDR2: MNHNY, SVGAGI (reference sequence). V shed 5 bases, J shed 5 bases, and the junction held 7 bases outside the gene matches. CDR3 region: CASSQGAIWETQYF. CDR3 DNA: TGTGCCAGCAGTCAGGGGGCGATATGGGAGACCCAGTACTTC.

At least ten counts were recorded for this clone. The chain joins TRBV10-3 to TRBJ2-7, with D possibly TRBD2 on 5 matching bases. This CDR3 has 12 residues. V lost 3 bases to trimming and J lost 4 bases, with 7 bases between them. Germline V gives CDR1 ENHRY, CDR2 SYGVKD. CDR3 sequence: CAISDGLYEQYF. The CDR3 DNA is TGTGCCATCAGTGACGGACTTTACGAGCAGTACTTC.

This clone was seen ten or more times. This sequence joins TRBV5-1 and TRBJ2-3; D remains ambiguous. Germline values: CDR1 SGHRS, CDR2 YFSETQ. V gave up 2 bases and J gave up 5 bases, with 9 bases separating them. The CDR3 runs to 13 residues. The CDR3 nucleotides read TGCGCCAGCAGCTTAATCCAGATAGATACGCAGTATTTT. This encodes CASSLIQIDTQYF.